The 23 T cell receptor beta chains below come from one sample, sequenced in a study of T cell responses to AZD1222 COVID-19 vaccine. Libraries were prepared by immunoSEQ multiplex PCR; TCRdb keeps only in-frame clonotypes and omits some of them. The sample has under 60,000 clones; approximately 79% are singletons. Source: peripheral blood, taken on day 0 of AZD1222 vaccination. These receptors came from an adult in good health.

The chain carries TRBV2 and TRBJ2-5; D remains unclear. The CDR3 extends over 13 amino acids. Trimming removed 10 bases at V and 2 bases at J, with 14 bases between. In germline, CDR1 is SNHLY, CDR2 FYNNEI. Here the CDR3 DNA reads TGTGCCATCTCCAAGTCCACTCAAGAGACCCAGTACTTC. It yields the protein CAISKSTQETQYF.

V is TRBV20-1 and J is TRBJ2-5, with D perhaps matching TRBD1 (5 bases). The V end lost 5 bases, the J end lost 7 bases, and 11 bases lay between the germline ends. There are 11 residues in the CDR3. The germline V gene encodes CDR1 DFQATT and CDR2 SNEGSKA (reference sequence). The CDR3 here is CSASTVGTQYF. CDR3 coding DNA: TGCAGTGCTTCGACAGTGGGGACCCAGTACTTC.

This sequence joins TRBV6-2 or TRBV6-3 and TRBJ2-3; the match to TRBD2 covers 8 bases. This CDR3 is 15 amino acids long. CDR1 and CDR2 from the germline V gene are MNHEY and SVGEGT. V lost 6 bases to trimming and J lost 4 bases; unmatched junction nucleotides: 9. The CDR3 DNA follows: TGTGCCAGCAGCAGACGGGGGGGCCTTGCAGATACGCAGTATTTT. Translation: CASSRRGGLADTQYF.

This chain joins TRBV12-3 or TRBV12-4 and TRBJ1-1, with D possibly TRBD1 on 5 matching bases. The V end was cut by 6 bases, the J end by 4 bases, with 12 bases between. CDR3 length: 13 amino acids. CDR3 in amino acids: CASSPRGGTEAFF. CDR3 nucleotides: TGTGCCAGCAGCCCTCGGGGCGGCACTGAAGCTTTCTTT.

This chain uses TRBV4-2 with TRBJ1-5, with D maybe TRBD1 (5 bases). Germline V gene lookup returns CDR1 LGHNA and CDR2 YNFKEQ. With 3 bases removed from V and 5 bases from J, the gap between germline ends came to 14 bases. The CDR3 covers 15 residues. CDR3 residues: CASSQVWGEDQPQHF. CDR3 bases: TGTGCCAGCAGCCAGGTTTGGGGGGAAGATCAGCCCCAGCATTTT.

The chain is built from TRBV7-2 and TRBJ2-1; TRBD2 agrees at 12 bases. V shed 5 bases, J shed 5 bases, and the junction held 4 bases outside the gene matches. This CDR3 region has 15 residues. Looked up from germline, CDR1 is SGHTA and CDR2 is FQGNSA. The CDR3 DNA follows: TGTGCCAGCAGCCCTAGCGGGAGGGCCCACAATGAGCAGTTCTTC. Its translation: CASSPSGRAHNEQFF. Full variable domain (rest looked up from reference TRBV7-2 and TRBJ2-1): GAGVSQSPSNKVTEKGKDVELRCDPISGHTALYWYRQSLGQGLEFLIYFQGNSAPDKSGLPSDRFSAERTGGSVSTLTIQRTQQEDSAVYLCASSPSGRAHNEQFFGPGTRLTVL.

This sequence joins TRBV27 and TRBJ2-1, with 11 bases lining up with TRBD2. V was pared by 6 bases and J by 2 bases, with 3 bases of the junction left unmatched. CDR1 and CDR2 from the germline V gene are MNHEY and SMNVEV (reference sequence). This CDR3 has 15 amino acids. The CDR3 reads CASRKTSGAYNEQFF. Here the CDR3 DNA reads TGTGCCAGCAGGAAGACTAGCGGGGCCTACAATGAGCAGTTCTTC.

This clone was observed a handful of times. The rearrangement links TRBV29-1 to TRBJ2-1; D is undetermined. This CDR3 is 14 amino acids long. V lost 5 bases, J lost 5 bases, and 16 bases lay in between. Germline V CDR1 and CDR2: SQVTM, ANQGSEA. In DNA, the CDR3 is TGCAGCGTTCGTCTTTCCGGGTCGCACAATGAGCAGTTCTTC. Encoded protein: CSVRLSGSHNEQFF.

This chain connects TRBV10-3 to TRBJ2-1; a weak D match, TRBD1 (6 bases). V lost 3 bases and J lost 7, with 16 bases in between. The CDR3 is 15 amino acids. CDR1 is ENHRY, CDR2 SYGVKD, per germline. The CDR3 region has the DNA TGTGCCATCAGTGATTCTCGACAGGCGAGGAATGAGCAGTTCTTC. Translation: CAISDSRQARNEQFF.

V is TRBV7-2 and J is TRBJ1-4; the D is unclear. Germline loops: CDR1 SGHTA, CDR2 FQGNSA. Trimming shortened V by 4 bases and J by 1 base, and 13 bases separated the two germline ends. The CDR3 has 16 residues. Here the CDR3 reads CASSSGGRLTNEKLFF. The CDR3 DNA follows: TGTGCCAGCAGCTCAGGAGGGCGGTTAACTAATGAAAAACTGTTTTTT.

This clone was found a few times. The chain couples TRBV13 to TRBJ1-4, with a tentative D call TRBD1 (5 bases). V lost 5 bases to trimming and J lost 0 bases, with 13 bases between them. Germline V gives CDR1 PRHDT, CDR2 FYEKMQ (reference sequence). CDR3 length equals 16 residues. The DNA for the CDR3 is TGTGCCAGCAGCCGAAGACAGCCCCCAACTAATGAAAAACTGTTTTTT. As protein: CASSRRQPPTNEKLFF.

The chain joins TRBV5-4 to TRBJ2-7, with 9 bases matching TRBD1. Germline CDR1 is SGHNT and CDR2 is YYREEE (reference sequence). J lost 3 bases, V lost 1 base, and 5 bases had no gene match. The CDR3 contains 15 residues. CDR3 protein: CASSLQTGGFYEQYF. As DNA, the CDR3 is TGTGCCAGCAGCTTGCAAACAGGGGGCTTCTACGAGCAGTACTTC.

The chain is built from TRBV19 and TRBJ2-2; 9 nucleotides agree with TRBD1. After removal of 5 bases from V and 7 bases from J, the junction contained 5 bases not matched to a gene. The CDR3 runs to 14 residues. CDR1 is LNHDA, CDR2 SQIVND, per germline (reference sequence). The CDR3 DNA reads as TGTGCCAGTAGTCCGGGGACAGGGAACGGGGAGCTGTTTTTT. As protein: CASSPGTGNGELFF.

This CDR3 reads CASSYFGGVASYEQYF. The CDR3 DNA reads as TGTGCCAGCAGTTACTTCGGGGGGGTCGCCTCCTACGAGCAGTACTTC. The genes are TRBV6-5 and TRBJ2-7; 8 bases align to TRBD2. Germline assignment: CDR1 MNHEY and CDR2 SVGAGI. The CDR3 extends over 16 amino acids. J was trimmed by 0 bases and V by 1 base; bases with no gene match: 5.

This clone is a singleton in its sample. CDR3: CASSRQGADQPQHF. The CDR3 bases are TGTGCCAGCAGCCGCCAGGGGGCGGATCAGCCCCAGCATTTT. The gene calls are TRBV6-5 and TRBJ1-5, with 8 bases that match TRBD1. The CDR3 runs 14 residues. V gave up 6 bases and J gave up 5 bases; unmatched junction bases: 6. CDR1 is MNHEY and CDR2 is SVGAGI in the germline V gene.

The V call is TRBV19, the J call TRBJ2-7; the match to TRBD1 covers 7 bases. The CDR3 is 13 residues long. Germline V CDR1 and CDR2: LNHDA, SQIVND (reference sequence). The V gene end was trimmed by 4 bases and the J gene end by 7 bases; junction bases not matched to a gene: 7. The CDR3 DNA sequence: TGTGCCAGTAGTACTCACACAGGGGTAGAGCAGTACTTC. It is translated as CASSTHTGVEQYF. Looking up the rest from reference TRBV19 and TRBJ2-7 gives the full variable domain: DGGITQSPKYLFRKEGQNVTLSCEQNLNHDAMYWYRQDPGQGLRLIYYSQIVNDFQKGDIAEGYSVSREKKESFPLTVTSAQKNPTAFYLCASSTHTGVEQYFGPGTRLTVT.

The V gene is TRBV29-1, the J gene TRBJ2-1; 9 bases fit TRBD2. Germline V gene lookup returns CDR1 SQVTM and CDR2 ANQGSEA. The length of the CDR3 is 12 residues. V lost 4 bases to trimming and J lost 6 bases; unmatched junction nucleotides: 1. CDR3 loop: CSVVLAGNEQFF. CDR3 in DNA: TGCAGCGTTGTACTAGCGGGCAATGAGCAGTTCTTC.

The chain recombines TRBV18 with TRBJ1-1, with TRBD1 as a possible D gene (5 bases). Trimming removed 2 bases from V and 5 bases from J, with 12 bases in between. The germline V gene encodes CDR1 KGHSH and CDR2 LQKENI. This CDR3 has 14 residues. CDR3 sequence reads: CASSPIWEGTEAFF. The CDR3, as DNA: TGTGCCAGCTCACCAATATGGGAGGGGACTGAAGCTTTCTTT.

The chain has TRBV7-9 and TRBJ2-2; possible D gene TRBD2, 5 bases. From germline, CDR1 is SEHNR and CDR2 FQNEAQ (reference sequence). This CDR3 comprises 13 residues. The V and J ends lost 5 bases and 8 bases respectively, with 12 bases between them. The CDR3: CASSPLAMGELFF. CDR3 in DNA: TGTGCCAGCAGCCCGCTAGCAATGGGGGAGCTGTTTTTT.

This chain links TRBV5-1 with TRBJ2-5; 8 bases are shared with TRBD2. V trimming: 8 bases; J trimming: 5 bases; junction bases outside the gene matches: 11. This CDR3 is built from 14 residues. Germline V CDR1 and CDR2: SGHRS, YFSETQ. The CDR3 DNA is TGCGCCAGTGGGGATGCGGGAGGTGAGGAGACCCAGTACTTC. It is translated as CASGDAGGEETQYF.

The chain uses TRBV20-1 and TRBJ2-7; 7 nucleotides align to TRBD2. The CDR3 is 17 amino acids. Germline-derived CDR1 and CDR2 are DFQATT and SNEGSKA (reference sequence). V lost 3 bases and J lost 2; bases outside the gene matches: 16. CDR3 sequence: CSASELGSGVLTYEQYF. CDR3 nucleotides: TGCAGTGCTAGTGAACTAGGGAGCGGGGTTCTTACCTACGAGCAGTACTTC.

The rearrangement joins TRBV5-5 to TRBJ2-7; 12 nucleotides align to TRBD1. Germline CDR1 and CDR2: SGHKS and YYEKEE (reference sequence). The CDR3 is made up of 15 amino acids. With 4 bases clipped from V and 7 bases from J, the junction kept 9 bases outside the gene matches. The CDR3 sequence is CASSRGTGGNGEQYF. CDR3 nucleotide sequence: TGTGCCAGCAGCCGTGGGACAGGGGGCAATGGAGAGCAGTACTTC.

The V call is TRBV18, the J call TRBJ1-2, with TRBD1 identical over 8 bases. V lost 6 bases and J lost 6; bases outside the gene matches: 9. From germline, CDR1 is KGHSH and CDR2 LQKENI. The CDR3 length is 14 residues. In DNA form, the CDR3 reads TGTGCCAGCTCCCTGGACAGGGATGTGGATGGCTACACCTTC. It encodes CASSLDRDVDGYTF.